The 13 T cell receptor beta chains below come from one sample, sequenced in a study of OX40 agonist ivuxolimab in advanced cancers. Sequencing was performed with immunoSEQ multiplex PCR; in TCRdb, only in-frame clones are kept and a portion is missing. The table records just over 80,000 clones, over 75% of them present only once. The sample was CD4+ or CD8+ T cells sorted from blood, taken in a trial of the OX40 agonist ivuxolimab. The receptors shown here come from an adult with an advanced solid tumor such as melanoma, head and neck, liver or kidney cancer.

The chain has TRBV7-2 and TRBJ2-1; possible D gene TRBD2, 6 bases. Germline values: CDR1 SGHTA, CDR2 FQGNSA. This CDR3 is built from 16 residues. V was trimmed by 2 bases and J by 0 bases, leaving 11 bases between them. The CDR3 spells CASSLRAGPSYNEQFF. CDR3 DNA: TGTGCCAGCAGCTTAAGGGCGGGACCCTCCTACAATGAGCAGTTCTTC.

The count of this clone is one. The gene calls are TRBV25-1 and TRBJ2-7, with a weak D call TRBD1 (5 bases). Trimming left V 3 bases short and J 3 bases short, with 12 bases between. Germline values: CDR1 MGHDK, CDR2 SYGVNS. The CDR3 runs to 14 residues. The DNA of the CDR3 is TGTGCCAGCAGTGACCGACAGACATTCTACGAGCAGTACTTC. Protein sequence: CASSDRQTFYEQYF.

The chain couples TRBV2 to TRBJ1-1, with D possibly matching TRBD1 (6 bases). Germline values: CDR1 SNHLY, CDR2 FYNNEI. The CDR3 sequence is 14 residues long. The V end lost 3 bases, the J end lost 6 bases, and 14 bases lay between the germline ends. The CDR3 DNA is TGTGCCAGCAGTGATCGGGGGCGCGGGTCTGAAGCTTTCTTT. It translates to CASSDRGRGSEAFF. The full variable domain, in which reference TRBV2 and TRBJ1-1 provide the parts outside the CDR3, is EPEVTQTPSHQVTQMGQEVILRCVPISNHLYFYWYRQILGQKVEFLVSFYNNEISEKSEIFDDQFSVERPDGSNFTLKIRSTKLEDSAMYFCASSDRGRGSEAFFGQGTRLTVV.

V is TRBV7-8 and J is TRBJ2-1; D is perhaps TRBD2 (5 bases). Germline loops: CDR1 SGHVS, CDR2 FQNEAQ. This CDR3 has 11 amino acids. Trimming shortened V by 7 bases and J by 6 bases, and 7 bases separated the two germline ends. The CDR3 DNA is TGTGCCAGCAACCGGGGCAATGAGCAGTTCTTC. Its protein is CASNRGNEQFF. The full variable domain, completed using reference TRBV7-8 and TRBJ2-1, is GAGVSQSPRYKVAKRGQDVALRCDPISGHVSLFWYQQALGQGPEFLTYFQNEAQLDKSGLPSDRFFAERPEGSVSTLKIQRTQQEDSAVYLCASNRGNEQFFGPGTRLTVL.

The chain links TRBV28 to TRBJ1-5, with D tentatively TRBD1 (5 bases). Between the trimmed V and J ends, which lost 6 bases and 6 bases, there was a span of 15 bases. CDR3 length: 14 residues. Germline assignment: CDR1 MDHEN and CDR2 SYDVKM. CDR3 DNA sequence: TGTGCCAGCAGGTTTGGAGGGGTGGCTCAGCCCCAGCATTTT. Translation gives CASRFGGVAQPQHF.

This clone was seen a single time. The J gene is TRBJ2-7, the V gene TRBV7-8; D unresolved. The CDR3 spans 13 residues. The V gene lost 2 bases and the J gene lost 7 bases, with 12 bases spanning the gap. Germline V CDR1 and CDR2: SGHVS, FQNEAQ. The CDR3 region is CASSLKMPEEQYF. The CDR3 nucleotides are TGTGCCAGCAGCTTAAAAATGCCTGAGGAGCAGTACTTC. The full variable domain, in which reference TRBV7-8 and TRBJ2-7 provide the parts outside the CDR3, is GAGVSQSPRYKVAKRGQDVALRCDPISGHVSLFWYQQALGQGPEFLTYFQNEAQLDKSGLPSDRFFAERPEGSVSTLKIQRTQQEDSAVYLCASSLKMPEEQYFGPGTRLTVT.

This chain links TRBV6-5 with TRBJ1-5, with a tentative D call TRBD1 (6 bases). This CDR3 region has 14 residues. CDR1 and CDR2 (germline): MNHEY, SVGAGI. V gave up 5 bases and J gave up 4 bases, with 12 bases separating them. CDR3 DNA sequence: TGTGCCAGCAGTCAAGGACAGAAAAATCAGCCCCAGCATTTT. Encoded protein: CASSQGQKNQPQHF.

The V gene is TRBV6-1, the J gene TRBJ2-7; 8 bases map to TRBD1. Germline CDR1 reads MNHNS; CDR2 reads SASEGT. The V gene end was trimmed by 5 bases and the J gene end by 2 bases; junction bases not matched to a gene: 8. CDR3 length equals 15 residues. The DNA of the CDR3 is TGTGCCAGCAGTCCAGACAGGGGCACCACCTACGAGCAGTACTTC. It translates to CASSPDRGTTYEQYF.

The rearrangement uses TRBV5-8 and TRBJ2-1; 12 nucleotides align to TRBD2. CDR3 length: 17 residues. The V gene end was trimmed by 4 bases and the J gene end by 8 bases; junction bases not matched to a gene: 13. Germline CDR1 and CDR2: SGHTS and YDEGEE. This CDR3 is CASSPWTSGNFLDEQFF. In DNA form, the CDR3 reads TGTGCCAGCAGCCCCTGGACTAGCGGGAACTTTCTCGATGAGCAGTTCTTC.

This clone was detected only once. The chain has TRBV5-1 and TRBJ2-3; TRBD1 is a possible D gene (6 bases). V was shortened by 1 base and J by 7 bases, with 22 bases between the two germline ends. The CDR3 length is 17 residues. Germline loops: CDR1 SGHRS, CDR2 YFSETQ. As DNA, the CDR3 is TGCGCCAGCAGCTTGTTCCCCAGGGGCGAATTGGGAAATACGCAGTATTTT. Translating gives CASSLFPRGELGNTQYF.

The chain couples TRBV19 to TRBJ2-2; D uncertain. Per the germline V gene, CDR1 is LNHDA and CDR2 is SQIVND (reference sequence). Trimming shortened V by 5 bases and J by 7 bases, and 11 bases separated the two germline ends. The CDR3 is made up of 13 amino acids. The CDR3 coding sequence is TGTGCCAGTAGTCCCGCATTACACGGGGAGCTGTTTTTT. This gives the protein CASSPALHGELFF. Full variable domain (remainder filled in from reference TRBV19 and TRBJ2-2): DGGITQSPKYLFRKEGQNVTLSCEQNLNHDAMYWYRQDPGQGLRLIYYSQIVNDFQKGDIAEGYSVSREKKESFPLTVTSAQKNPTAFYLCASSPALHGELFFGEGSRLTVL.

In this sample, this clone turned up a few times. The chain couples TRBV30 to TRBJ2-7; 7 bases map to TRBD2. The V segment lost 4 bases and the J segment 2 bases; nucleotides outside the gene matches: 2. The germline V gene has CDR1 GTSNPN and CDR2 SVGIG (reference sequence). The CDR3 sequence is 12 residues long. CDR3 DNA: TGTGCCTGGAAGGCGGGGGCCTACGAGCAGTACTTC. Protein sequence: CAWKAGAYEQYF. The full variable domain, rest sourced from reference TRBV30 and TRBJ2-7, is SQTIHQWPATLVQPVGSPLSLECTVEGTSNPNLYWYRQAAGRGLQLLFYSVGIGQISSEVPQNLSASRPQDRQFILSSKKLLLSDSGFYLCAWKAGAYEQYFGPGTRLTVT.

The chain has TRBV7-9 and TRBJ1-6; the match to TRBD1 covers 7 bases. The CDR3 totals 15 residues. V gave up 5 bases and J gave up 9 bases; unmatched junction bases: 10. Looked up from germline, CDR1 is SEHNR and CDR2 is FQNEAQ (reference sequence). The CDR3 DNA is TGTGCCAGCAGCCGATGGAGGGACAGTTCTTCACCCCTCCACTTT. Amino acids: CASSRWRDSSSPLHF.